This note documents a single T cell receptor (beta chain) sequence. Its antigen is not identified. This record belongs to a study of shared clonotypes between healthy human individuals. Study-wide findings and caveats: The study found lower generation probabilities in non-shared clonotypes than in those shared by all four donors.

Nashville, Tennessee was home to all donors, who were Caucasian adults. As processed by the authors: Filtering differed, since immunoSEQ gave only junction sequences and no quality scores. Measured with immunoSEQ multiplex PCR; TCRdb has only the in-frame clones, and not every one. D and trimming come from the DNA, and the V and J calls and clone size come from that table. The sample shows some 1.5 million clones, 95% to 99% of them seen only once. The sequencing sample was made of naive CD4+ T cells sorted from blood. Stated subset: CD45RA+ positively selected. The receptor comes from a man aged 25 to 40 in good health.

This CDR3 reads CASSEGQRMNTEAFF. The CDR3 DNA reads as TGTGCCAGCAGTGAAGGACAGAGAATGAACACTGAAGCTTTCTTT. The rearrangement joins TRBV6-1 to TRBJ1-1, with a tentative D call TRBD1 (5 bases). The V and J ends lost 1 base and 0 bases respectively, with 9 bases between them. This CDR3 is 15 amino acids long. Germline V gives CDR1 MNHNS, CDR2 SASEGT.